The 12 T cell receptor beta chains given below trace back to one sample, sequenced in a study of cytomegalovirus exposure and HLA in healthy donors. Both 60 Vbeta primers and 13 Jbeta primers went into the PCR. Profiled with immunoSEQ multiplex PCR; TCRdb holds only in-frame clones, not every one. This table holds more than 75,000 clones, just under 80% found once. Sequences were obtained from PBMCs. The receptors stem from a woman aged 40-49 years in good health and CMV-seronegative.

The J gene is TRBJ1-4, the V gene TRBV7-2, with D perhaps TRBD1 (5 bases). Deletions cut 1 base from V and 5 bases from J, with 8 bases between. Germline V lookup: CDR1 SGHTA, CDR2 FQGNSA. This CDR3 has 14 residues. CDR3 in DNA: TGTGCCAGCAGCTTAGGGAAGGGGAATGAAAAACTGTTTTTT. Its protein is CASSLGKGNEKLFF.

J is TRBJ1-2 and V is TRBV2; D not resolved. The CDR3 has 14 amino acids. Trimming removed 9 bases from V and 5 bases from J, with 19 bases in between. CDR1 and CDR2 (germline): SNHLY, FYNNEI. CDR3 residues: CARRPDQNSYGYTF. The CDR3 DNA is TGTGCCAGACGGCCAGACCAAAACAGTTATGGCTACACCTTC.

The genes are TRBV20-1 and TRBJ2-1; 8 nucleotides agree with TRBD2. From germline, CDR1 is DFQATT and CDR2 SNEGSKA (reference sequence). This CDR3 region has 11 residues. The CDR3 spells CSLSGDHEQFF. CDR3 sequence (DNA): TGCAGCCTTAGCGGGGACCATGAGCAGTTCTTC.

CDR3 DNA sequence: TGTGCCAGCAGCGTATCTAGCGGGGGGGCCTACGAGCAGTACTTC. It yields the protein CASSVSSGGAYEQYF. V gene TRBV9 combines with J gene TRBJ2-7, with 12 bases matching TRBD2. V lost 1 base and J lost 2; bases outside the gene matches: 1. Germline CDR1 and CDR2: SGDLS and YYNGEE. The CDR3 loop spans 15 amino acids.

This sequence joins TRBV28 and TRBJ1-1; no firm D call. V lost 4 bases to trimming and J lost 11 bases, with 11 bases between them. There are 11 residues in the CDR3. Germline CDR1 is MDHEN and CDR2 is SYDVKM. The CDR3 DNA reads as TGTGCCAGCAGTTGGTCGGTGAGTGCTTTCTTT. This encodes CASSWSVSAFF.

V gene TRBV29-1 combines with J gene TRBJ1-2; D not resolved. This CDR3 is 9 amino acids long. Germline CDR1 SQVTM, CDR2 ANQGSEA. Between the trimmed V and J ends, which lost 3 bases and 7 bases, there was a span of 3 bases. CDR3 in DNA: TGCAGCGTTGACCGTGGCTACACCTTC. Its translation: CSVDRGYTF.

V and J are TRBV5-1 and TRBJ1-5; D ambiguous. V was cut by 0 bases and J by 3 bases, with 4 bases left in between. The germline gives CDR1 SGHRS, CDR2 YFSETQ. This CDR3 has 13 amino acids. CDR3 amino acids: CASSLGANQPQHF. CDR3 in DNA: TGCGCCAGCAGCTTGGGGGCCAATCAGCCCCAGCATTTT.

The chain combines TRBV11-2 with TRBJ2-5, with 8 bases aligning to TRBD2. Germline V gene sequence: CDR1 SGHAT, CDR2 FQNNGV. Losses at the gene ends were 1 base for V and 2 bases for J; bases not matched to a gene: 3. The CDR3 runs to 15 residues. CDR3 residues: CASSLVGGGQETQYF. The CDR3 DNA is TGTGCCAGCAGCTTAGTCGGGGGGGGACAAGAGACCCAGTACTTC. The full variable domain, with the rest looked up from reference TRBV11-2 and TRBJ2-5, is EAGVAQSPRYKIIEKRQSVAFWCNPISGHATLYWYQQILGQGPKLLIQFQNNGVVDDSQLPKDRFSAERLKGVDSTLKIQPAKLEDSAVYLCASSLVGGGQETQYFGPGTRLLVL.

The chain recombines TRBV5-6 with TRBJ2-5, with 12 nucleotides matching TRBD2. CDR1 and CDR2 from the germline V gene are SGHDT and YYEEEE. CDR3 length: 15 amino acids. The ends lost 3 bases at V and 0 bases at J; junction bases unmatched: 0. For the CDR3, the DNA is TGTGCCAGCAGCTGGACTAGCGGGGACCAAGAGACCCAGTACTTC. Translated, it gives CASSWTSGDQETQYF.

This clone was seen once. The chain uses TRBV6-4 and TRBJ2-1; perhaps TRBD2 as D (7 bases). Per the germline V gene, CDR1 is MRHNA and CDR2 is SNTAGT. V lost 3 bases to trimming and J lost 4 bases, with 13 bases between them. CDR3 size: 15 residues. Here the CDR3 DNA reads TGTGCCAGCAGTGATTTGAGGGGGGGGTACAATGAGCAGTTCTTC. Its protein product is CASSDLRGGYNEQFF.

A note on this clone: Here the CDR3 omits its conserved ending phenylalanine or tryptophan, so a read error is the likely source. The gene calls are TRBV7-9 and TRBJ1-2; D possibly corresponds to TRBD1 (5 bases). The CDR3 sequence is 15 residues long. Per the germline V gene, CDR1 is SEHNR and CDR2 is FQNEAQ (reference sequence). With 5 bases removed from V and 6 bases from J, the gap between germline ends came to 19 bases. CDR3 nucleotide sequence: TGTGCCAGCAGCAGCGGGACGCCACCCGGGGATGGCTACACCTCC. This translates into CASSSGTPPGDGYTS.

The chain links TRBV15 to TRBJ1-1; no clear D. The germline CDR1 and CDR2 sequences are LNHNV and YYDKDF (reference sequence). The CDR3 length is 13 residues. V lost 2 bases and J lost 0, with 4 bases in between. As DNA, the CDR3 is TGTGCCACCAGCAGACAATTGAACACTGAAGCTTTCTTT. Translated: CATSRQLNTEAFF.